This TCR beta chain was captured by sequencing in a study of shared clonotypes between healthy human individuals. Study summary: CD4 naive and memory got three plates each, CD8 naive two, CD8 memory one. Regarding the study as a whole: Naive subsets tended to show greater estimated richness than memory subsets.

The assay was immunoSEQ multiplex PCR, and TCRdb's table has in-frame clones only and misses some. The repertoire holds about 1,900,000 clones, 85% to 95% seen once, with approximately 1% in the top ten. Turning to this clone: Its antigen remains unidentified.

CD45RO-negative, CCR7-positively selected cells formed the naive CD8 fraction, excluding terminally differentiated effector memory CD45RA+ cells. Trimming removed 8 bases from V and 1 base from J, with 23 bases in between. Germline V gives CDR1 SEHNR, CDR2 FQNEAQ (reference sequence). This CDR3 is 17 amino acids long. Sequenced material: naive CD8+ T cells sorted from blood. The TCR sequence derives from a man aged 18 to 35 in good health. J is TRBJ1-1 and V is TRBV7-9; a possible D gene is TRBD1 (6 bases). CDR3 residues: CASAGGGAGPRNTEAFF. The CDR3 DNA sequence: TGTGCCAGCGCCGGAGGGGGGGCAGGTCCGAGGAACACTGAAGCTTTCTTT. The entire variable domain, with the rest obtained from reference TRBV7-9 and TRBJ1-1, is as follows: DTGVSQNPRHKITKRGQNVTFRCDPISEHNRLYWYRQTLGQGPEFLTYFQNEAQLEKSRLLSDRFSAERPKGSFSTLEIQRTEQGDSAMYLCASAGGGAGPRNTEAFFGQGTRLTVV.